This T cell receptor beta chain was recovered during a study of cytomegalovirus exposure and HLA in healthy donors. Findings and limits, study-wide: Common viral pathogens seemed to be connected with several of the most significant clusters, according to a later analysis.

The PCR made use of 60 Vbeta and 13 Jbeta primers. Profiled with immunoSEQ multiplex PCR; TCRdb holds only in-frame clones, not every one. The profile shows about 160,000 clones, approximately 79% of them singletons. Per the germline V gene, CDR1 is LNHDA and CDR2 is SQIVND (reference sequence). Germline trimming cut 2 bases from V and 5 bases from J; bases unmatched to any gene: 13. The CDR3 is 18 amino acids. This clone was observed a handful of times. Antigen specificity is unknown. The sample consisted of PBMCs. V usage is TRBV19 and J usage is TRBJ1-4; TRBD1 aligns across 8 bases. This clonotype originated in a man aged 40-50 years in good health and CMV-seropositive. CDR3 sequence reads: CASSILLSGRTGNEKLFF. As DNA, the CDR3 is TGTGCCAGTAGTATACTTCTTTCGGGGCGGACAGGGAATGAAAAACTGTTTTTT. Complete variable domain (other parts from reference TRBV19 and TRBJ1-4): DGGITQSPKYLFRKEGQNVTLSCEQNLNHDAMYWYRQDPGQGLRLIYYSQIVNDFQKGDIAEGYSVSREKKESFPLTVTSAQKNPTAFYLCASSILLSGRTGNEKLFFGSGTQLSVL.